Each of the 16 T cell receptor beta chains below was sequenced from the same sample in a study of T cells after yellow fever vaccination. TCRdb reprocessed the 5' RACE reads with MiXCR, giving one entry per CDR3 protein. Of 120,000 or so distinct CDR3 sequences in the sample, about 16% are singletons; the top ten hold roughly 45%. Here the sequenced sample was CD8+ T cells sorted from PBMCs, taken 5 days after the yellow fever booster vaccination. The origin of the receptors is a man younger than 35 who received the YFV17D yellow fever vaccine.

The sample holds a few counts of this clonotype. The rearrangement links TRBV5-1 to TRBJ2-1, with D possibly being TRBD1 (6 bases). Per germline, CDR1 SGHRS and CDR2 YFSETQ. The CDR3 has 15 residues. With 1 base removed from V and 5 bases from J, the gap between germline ends came to 13 bases. CDR3 DNA: TGCGCCAGCAGCTTGTTCAGGGGAGATGACAATGAGCAGTTCTTC. Translation gives CASSLFRGDDNEQFF. The complete variable domain, with remaining parts taken from reference TRBV5-1 and TRBJ2-1, reads KAGVTQTPRYLIKTRGQQVTLSCSPISGHRSVSWYQQTPGQGLQFLFEYFSETQRNKGNFPGRFSGRQFSNSRSEMNVSTLELGDSALYLCASSLFRGDDNEQFFGPGTRLTVL.

This clonotype was observed a handful of times. V and J are TRBV3-1 and TRBJ2-5; 12 bases match TRBD2. The CDR3 is 21 residues long. V was pared by 0 bases and J by 2 bases, with 16 bases of the junction left unmatched. The germline CDR1 and CDR2 sequences are LGHDT and YNNKEL (reference sequence). The CDR3 region is CASSQDRILSTSGGPQETQYF. Written as DNA, the CDR3 is TGTGCCAGCAGCCAAGATAGGATACTCAGCACTAGCGGGGGGCCTCAAGAGACCCAGTACTTC.

This clonotype came up many times. This chain connects TRBV9 to TRBJ2-2; D unresolved. V lost 0 bases and J lost 6, with 6 bases in between. Germline lookup yields CDR1 SGDLS and CDR2 YYNGEE. This CDR3 is 13 amino acids long. CDR3 DNA sequence: TGTGCCAGCAGCGTAGATCAGGCCGGGGAGCTGTTTTTT. Amino acids: CASSVDQAGELFF.

The chain combines TRBV20-1 with TRBJ2-1; 14 bases line up with TRBD2. CDR3 length: 16 residues. V trimming: 6 bases; J trimming: 5 bases; junction bases outside the gene matches: 9. Germline CDR1 DFQATT, CDR2 SNEGSKA (reference sequence). CDR3 in amino acids: CSATSGTSGGNNEQFF. The CDR3 DNA reads TGCAGTGCCACGTCCGGGACTAGCGGGGGAAACAATGAGCAGTTCTTC.

This clonotype was observed at least ten times. The chain joins TRBV5-1 to TRBJ2-2, with 7 bases matching TRBD1. CDR3 length: 16 amino acids. The germline V gene encodes CDR1 SGHRS and CDR2 YFSETQ. V gave up 7 bases and J gave up 0 bases; unmatched junction bases: 9. The CDR3 DNA sequence: TGCGCCAGCCAAGACCTGGGACAGACGAACACCGGGGAGCTGTTTTTT. It codes for CASQDLGQTNTGELFF.

This clonotype was picked up a small number of times. This sequence joins TRBV20-1 and TRBJ2-7; 12 bases agree with TRBD2. This CDR3 has 10 amino acids. Trimming at V came to 3 bases and at J to 13 bases, leaving 1 base not matched to a gene. Germline V gives CDR1 DFQATT, CDR2 SNEGSKA (reference sequence). The CDR3 spells CSARGLAGYF. The CDR3 DNA reads as TGCAGTGCTAGGGGACTAGCGGGTTACTTC.

The chain carries TRBV9 and TRBJ1-6; D is ambiguous. CDR1 and CDR2 (germline): SGDLS, YYNGEE. V was pared by 0 bases and J by 10 bases, with 17 bases between. This CDR3 comprises 16 residues. The CDR3 coding sequence is TGTGCCAGCAGCGTAGTGAGAGGGTGGGCTTGCTCACCCCTCCACTTT. Its protein product is CASSVVRGWACSPLHF.

The table lists this clonotype with a few counts. The chain has TRBV6-1 and TRBJ2-7; D is undetermined. This CDR3 is 15 amino acids long. Looked up from germline, CDR1 is MNHNS and CDR2 is SASEGT. The V gene lost 4 bases and the J gene lost 5 bases, with 18 bases spanning the gap. The CDR3 spells CASSGPDRVIHEQYF. The DNA of the CDR3 is TGTGCCAGCAGTGGGCCGGACCGGGTCATCCACGAGCAGTACTTC.

V usage is TRBV15 and J usage is TRBJ1-1; tentative D call: TRBD1 (6 bases). The CDR3 runs to 14 residues. V dropped 4 bases and J dropped 0 bases, with 9 bases sitting between them. CDR1 LNHNV and CDR2 YYDKDF come from the germline V gene (reference sequence). CDR3 in DNA: TGTGCCACCAGCATTAACAGGGTGAACACTGAAGCTTTCTTT. As protein: CATSINRVNTEAFF.

The chain links TRBV11-2 to TRBJ2-7; TRBD2 is a possible D gene (5 bases). CDR3 length: 14 residues. Deletions cut 2 bases from V and 6 bases from J, with 14 bases between. The germline V gene has CDR1 SGHAT and CDR2 FQNNGV. The CDR3 DNA reads as TGTGCCAGCAGCTTACAGACCTCGGCGGGCGAGCAGTACTTC. The encoded protein is CASSLQTSAGEQYF.

The J gene is TRBJ1-4, the V gene TRBV27; 7 nucleotides align to TRBD1. The CDR3 spans 14 residues. V lost 5 bases and J lost 8; bases outside the gene matches: 8. Germline V gives CDR1 MNHEY, CDR2 SMNVEV (reference sequence). The CDR3 is CASSRQGLREKLFF. The CDR3 nucleotides are TGTGCCAGCAGTCGACAGGGATTGAGAGAAAAACTGTTTTTT.

This clonotype appeared a few times. The chain uses TRBV5-4 and TRBJ1-2, with D hard to call. Per the germline V gene, CDR1 is SGHNT and CDR2 is YYREEE (reference sequence). There are 15 residues in the CDR3. Between the trimmed V and J ends, which lost 0 bases and 3 bases, there was a span of 12 bases. CDR3 DNA: TGTGCCAGCAGCTTGGCCACGACCATATACTATGGCTACACCTTC. Translation gives CASSLATTIYYGYTF.

This clonotype was seen only a few times. The genes are TRBV27 and TRBJ2-4; D gene ambiguous. V was pared by 8 bases and J by 5 bases, with 10 bases between. Germline V gene sequence: CDR1 MNHEY, CDR2 SMNVEV (reference sequence). The CDR3 runs 12 residues. The CDR3 region has the DNA TGTGCCAGCGGCGGAGATGAAAACATTCAGTACTTC. As protein: CASGGDENIQYF.

The genes are TRBV14 and TRBJ2-3; a weak D match, TRBD2 (6 bases). The V end lost 0 bases, the J end lost 12 bases, and 16 bases lay between the germline ends. CDR3 length: 14 amino acids. Germline V gene lookup returns CDR1 SGHDN and CDR2 FVKESK. CDR3 in amino acids: CASSQDWGTAPQYF. The DNA for the CDR3 is TGTGCCAGCAGCCAAGATTGGGGGACTGCCCCCCAGTATTTT.

The V gene is TRBV29-1, the J gene TRBJ2-1; D perhaps matches TRBD2 (5 bases). Germline-derived CDR1 and CDR2 are SQVTM and ANQGSEA. The CDR3 runs 12 residues. V was shortened by 6 bases and J by 5 bases, with 11 bases between the two germline ends. CDR3: CSVAGRDNEQFF. The CDR3 bases are TGCAGCGTCGCGGGCAGAGACAATGAGCAGTTCTTC.

This clonotype was detected only a few times. The chain couples TRBV20-1 to TRBJ2-3; D is unclear. The V end was cut by 3 bases, the J end by 1 base, with 11 bases between. The CDR3 is 14 residues long. Per germline, CDR1 DFQATT and CDR2 SNEGSKA (reference sequence). This CDR3 reads CSASLERGTDTQYF. The CDR3 bases are TGCAGTGCTAGCCTGGAAAGGGGCACAGATACGCAGTATTTT.